This T cell receptor beta chain was captured in a study of cytomegalovirus exposure and HLA in healthy donors. Study conclusions and caveats: An analysis done earlier found most TCR beta V segments productive about 87% or about 30% of the time.

Points on this clone: Antigen specificity is unknown.

60 Vbeta and 13 Jbeta primers were used in PCR. The method was immunoSEQ multiplex PCR; TCRdb's version includes in-frame clones alone and lacks a portion of them. The sample has roughly 27,000 clones; approximately 62% are singletons. Though nominally healthy at sampling, donors likely had unrecorded immune exposures. Sequenced sample: PBMCs. The source is a male donor in good health and CMV-seropositive.

The chain's CDR3 is CASSQEKGQTNIQYF. The CDR3 region has the DNA TGCGCCAGCAGCCAAGAAAAAGGACAGACAAACATTCAGTACTTC. The rearrangement links TRBV4-1 to TRBJ2-4, with TRBD1 as a possible D gene (6 bases). There are 15 residues in the CDR3. V was pared by 0 bases and J by 6 bases, with 12 bases between. CDR1 and CDR2 from the germline V gene are MGHRA and YSYEKL.